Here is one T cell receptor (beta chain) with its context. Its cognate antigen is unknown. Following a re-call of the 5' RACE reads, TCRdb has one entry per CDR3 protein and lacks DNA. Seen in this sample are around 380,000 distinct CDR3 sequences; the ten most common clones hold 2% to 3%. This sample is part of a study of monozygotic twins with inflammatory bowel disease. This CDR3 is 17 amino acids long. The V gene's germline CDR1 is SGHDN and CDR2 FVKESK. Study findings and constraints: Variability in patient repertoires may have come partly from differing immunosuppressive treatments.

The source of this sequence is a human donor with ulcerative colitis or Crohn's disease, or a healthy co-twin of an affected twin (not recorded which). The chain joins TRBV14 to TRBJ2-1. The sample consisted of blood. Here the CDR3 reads CASSTRLSGTAYNEQFF.